This record covers a single T cell receptor (beta chain). The antigen is undetermined. This sample's treatment: oral pan-JAK inhibitor, 5-10 mg twice daily. The source of the sample is a study of CD8+ T cells in alopecia areata. The study, taken as a whole, reports: Under tofacitinib, numerous expanded lesional clonotypes remained detectable in scalp and blood. Scalp sample sequencing also detects resident alphabeta T cells of normal skin.

V was shortened by 5 bases and J by 2 bases, with 8 bases between the two germline ends. Germline V gene lookup returns CDR1 SGHNT and CDR2 YENEEA. CDR3 length: 13 amino acids. It was cDNA, reverse transcribed from extracted RNA, that served as the sequencing template. Assay used: immunoSEQ multiplex PCR; TCRdb lists only in-frame clones, some missing. In the table there are 150,000 to 200,000 clones, roughly 60% of which are singletons. Source: CD4+ T cells sorted from blood, taken around week 49, from a patient treated with tofacitinib. This TCR was sampled from a human donor with alopecia areata. The chain links TRBV11-3 to TRBJ2-3, with D tentatively TRBD1 or TRBD2 (5 bases each). The CDR3 DNA is TGTGCCAGCAGCCGGGACCACACAGATACGCAGTATTTT. It encodes CASSRDHTDTQYF.